This note documents a single T cell receptor beta chain sequence. Patients were ineligible given autoimmune disease history or systemic immunosuppression. In germline, CDR1 is MNHEY, CDR2 SMNVEV (reference sequence). The V segment lost 6 bases and the J segment 3 bases; nucleotides outside the gene matches: 10. The CDR3 length is 15 residues. The data belong to a study of OX40 agonist ivuxolimab in advanced cancers. For the study at large: Of the participants, 40% had some prior anti-PD-1, anti-PD-L1 or anti-CTLA-4 therapy, which was allowed. Three patients showed partial responses: one hepatocellular carcinoma and two cutaneous melanoma cases.

Libraries were prepared by immunoSEQ multiplex PCR; TCRdb keeps only in-frame clonotypes and omits some of them. The sample holds approximately 60,000 clones, 91% seen once. The sample consisted of CD4+ or CD8+ T cells sorted from blood, taken in a trial of the OX40 agonist ivuxolimab. The chain carries TRBV27 and TRBJ2-7; 8 bases line up with TRBD1. The sequence was obtained from an adult with an advanced solid tumor such as melanoma, head and neck, liver or kidney cancer. CDR3 sequence (DNA): TGTGCCAGCAGCCTTTCGGGACAGGCCATCTACGAGCAGTACTTC. Its translation: CASSLSGQAIYEQYF.